This T cell receptor (beta chain) was captured by sequencing in a study of CD8 T cells in ankylosing spondylitis. Study-level points and caveats: Past studies reported some motif variants in reactive arthritis synovial fluid and blood. A CD8+ phenotype characterized the disease-linked clones, which were relatively rare in peripheral blood. Reportedly, disease-linked clones are significantly enriched in ankylosing spondylitis patients' matched synovial fluid. Blood from ankylosing spondylitis patients appeared to carry a characteristic roughly 8-variant TCR beta motif.

Preparation of TCR beta libraries was done by quantitative 5'-RACE with molecular barcodes. From the 5' RACE reads, TCRdb called clonotypes with MiXCR, one entry per CDR3 protein. There are around 770,000 distinct CDR3 sequences in the sample; about 11% occur only once, and under 0.6% lies in the top ten. The germline V gene has CDR1 SQVTM and CDR2 ANQGSEA. The V and J ends lost 0 bases and 9 bases respectively, with 11 bases between them. The CDR3 is made up of 12 amino acids. With respect to this clonotype: Its target is unknown.

This chain uses TRBV29-1 with TRBJ1-1; D perhaps matches TRBD1 (6 bases). Sequencing input: blood, either unsorted or a sorted T cell fraction (not recorded which). This TCR derives from a male donor with ankylosing spondylitis. The CDR3 coding sequence is TGCAGCGTTGAAGATCAACAGGGAAAAGCTTTCTTT. Protein sequence: CSVEDQQGKAFF. Complete variable domain (other parts from reference TRBV29-1 and TRBJ1-1): SAVISQKPSRDICQRGTSLTIQCQVDSQVTMMFWYRQQPGQSLTLIATANQGSEATYESGFVIDKFPISRPNLTFSTLTVSNMSPEDSSIYLCSVEDQQGKAFFGQGTRLTVV.